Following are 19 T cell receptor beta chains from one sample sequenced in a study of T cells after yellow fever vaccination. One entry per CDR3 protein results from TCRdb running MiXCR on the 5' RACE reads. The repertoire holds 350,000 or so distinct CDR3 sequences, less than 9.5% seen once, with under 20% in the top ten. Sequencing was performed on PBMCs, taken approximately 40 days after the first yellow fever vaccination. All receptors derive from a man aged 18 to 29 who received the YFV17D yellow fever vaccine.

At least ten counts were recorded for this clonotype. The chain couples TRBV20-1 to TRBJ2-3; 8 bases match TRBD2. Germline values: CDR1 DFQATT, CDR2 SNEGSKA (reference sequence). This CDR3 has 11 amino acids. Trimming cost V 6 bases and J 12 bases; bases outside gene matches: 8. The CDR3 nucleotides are TGCAGTGCGGATACGGGGGGGCCCCAGTATTTT. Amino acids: CSADTGGPQYF.

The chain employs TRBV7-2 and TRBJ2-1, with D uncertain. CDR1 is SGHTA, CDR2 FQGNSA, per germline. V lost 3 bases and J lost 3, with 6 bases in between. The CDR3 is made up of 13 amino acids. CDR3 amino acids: CASSFDHYNEQFF. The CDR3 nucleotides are TGTGCCAGCAGCTTCGACCACTACAATGAGCAGTTCTTC.

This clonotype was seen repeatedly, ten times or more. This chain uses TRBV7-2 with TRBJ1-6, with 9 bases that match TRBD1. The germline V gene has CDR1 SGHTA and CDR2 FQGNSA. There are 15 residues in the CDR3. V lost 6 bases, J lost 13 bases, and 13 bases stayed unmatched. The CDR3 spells CASSDRGQTGGPLHF. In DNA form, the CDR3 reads TGTGCCAGCAGTGATAGAGGGCAGACAGGGGGGCCCCTCCACTTT.

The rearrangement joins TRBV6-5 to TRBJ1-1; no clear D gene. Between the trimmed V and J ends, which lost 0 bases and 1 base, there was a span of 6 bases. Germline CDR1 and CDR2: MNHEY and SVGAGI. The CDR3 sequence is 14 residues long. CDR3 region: CASSYSTRNTEAFF. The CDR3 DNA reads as TGTGCCAGCAGTTACTCGACACGGAACACTGAAGCTTTCTTT.

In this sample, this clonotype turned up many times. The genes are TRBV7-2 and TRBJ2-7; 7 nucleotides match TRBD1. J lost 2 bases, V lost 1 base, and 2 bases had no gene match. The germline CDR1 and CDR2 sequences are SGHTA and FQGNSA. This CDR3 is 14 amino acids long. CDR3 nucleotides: TGTGCCAGCAGCTTAGACAGGGGAGCCTACGAGCAGTACGTC. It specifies CASSLDRGAYEQYV.

The CDR3 loop is CASSQGNRALSLDSPLHF. CDR3 DNA: TGCGCCAGCAGCCAGGGGAACAGGGCGTTGAGCCTTGATTCACCCCTCCACTTT. The V and J genes are TRBV4-3 and TRBJ1-6; perhaps TRBD1 as D (6 bases). Germline lookup yields CDR1 LGHNA and CDR2 YSLEER. Trimming removed 3 bases at V and 8 bases at J, with 23 bases between. The CDR3 has 18 amino acids.

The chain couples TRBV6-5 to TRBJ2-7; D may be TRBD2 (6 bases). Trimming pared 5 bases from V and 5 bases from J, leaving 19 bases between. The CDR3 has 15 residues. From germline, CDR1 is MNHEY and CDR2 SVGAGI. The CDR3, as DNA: TGTGCCAGCAGTATATCGTACGCGGGGAAGGACGAGCAGTACTTC. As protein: CASSISYAGKDEQYF.

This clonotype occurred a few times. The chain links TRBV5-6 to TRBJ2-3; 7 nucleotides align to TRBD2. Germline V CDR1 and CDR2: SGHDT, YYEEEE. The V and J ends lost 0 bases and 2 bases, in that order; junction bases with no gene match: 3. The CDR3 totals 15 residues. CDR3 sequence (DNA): TGTGCCAGCAGCTTGGTCGGGGGGATCACAGATACGCAGTATTTT. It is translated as CASSLVGGITDTQYF.

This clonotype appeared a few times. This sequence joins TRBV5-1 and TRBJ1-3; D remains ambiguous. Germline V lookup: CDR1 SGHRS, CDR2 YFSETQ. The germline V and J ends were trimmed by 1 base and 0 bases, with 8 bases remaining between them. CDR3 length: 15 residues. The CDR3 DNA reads TGCGCCAGCAGCTTGAGTCAGTCCTCTGGAAACACCATATATTTT. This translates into CASSLSQSSGNTIYF.

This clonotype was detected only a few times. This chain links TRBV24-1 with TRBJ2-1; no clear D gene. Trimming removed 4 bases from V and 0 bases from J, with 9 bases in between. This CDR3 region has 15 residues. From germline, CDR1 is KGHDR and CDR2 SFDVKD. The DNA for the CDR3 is TGTGCCACCAGTGACGGCAGCTACTCCTACAATGAGCAGTTCTTC. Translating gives CATSDGSYSYNEQFF.

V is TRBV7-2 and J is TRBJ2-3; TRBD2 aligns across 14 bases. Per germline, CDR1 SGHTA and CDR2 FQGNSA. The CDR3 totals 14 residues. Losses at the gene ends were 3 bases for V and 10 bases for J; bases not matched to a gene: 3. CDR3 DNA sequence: TGTGCCAGCAGCTTGGGACTAGCGGGGGCCTCGCAGTATTTT. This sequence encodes CASSLGLAGASQYF. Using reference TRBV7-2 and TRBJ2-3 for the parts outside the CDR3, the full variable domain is GAGVSQSPSNKVTEKGKDVELRCDPISGHTALYWYRQSLGQGLEFLIYFQGNSAPDKSGLPSDRFSAERTGGSVSTLTIQRTQQEDSAVYLCASSLGLAGASQYFGPGTRLTVL.

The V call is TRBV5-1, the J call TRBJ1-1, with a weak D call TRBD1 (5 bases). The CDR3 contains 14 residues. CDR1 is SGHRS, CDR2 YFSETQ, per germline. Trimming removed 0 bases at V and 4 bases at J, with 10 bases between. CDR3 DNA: TGCGCCAGCAGCTTGGGAGGGGATGGCACTGAAGCTTTCTTT. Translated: CASSLGGDGTEAFF.

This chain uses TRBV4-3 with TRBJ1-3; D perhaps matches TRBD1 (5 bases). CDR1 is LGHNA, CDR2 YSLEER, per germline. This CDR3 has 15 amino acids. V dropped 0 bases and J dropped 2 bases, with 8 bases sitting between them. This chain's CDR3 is CASSQDPRAGNTIYF. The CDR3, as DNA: TGCGCCAGCAGCCAAGATCCCAGGGCTGGAAACACCATATATTTT.

The CDR3 DNA is TGTGCCAGCAGCCGTACCTCCGACGCTAACTATGGCTACACCTTC. Encoded protein: CASSRTSDANYGYTF. The chain combines TRBV3-1 with TRBJ1-2; D remains unclear. The CDR3 totals 15 residues. V gave up 4 bases and J gave up 0 bases, with 12 bases separating them. Per the germline V gene, CDR1 is LGHDT and CDR2 is YNNKEL (reference sequence).

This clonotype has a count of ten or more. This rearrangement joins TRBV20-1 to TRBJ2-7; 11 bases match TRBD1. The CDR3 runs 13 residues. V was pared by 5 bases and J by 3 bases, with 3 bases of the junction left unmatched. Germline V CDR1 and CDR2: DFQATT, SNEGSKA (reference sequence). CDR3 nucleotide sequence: TGCAGTGCTTCCGGGACAGGGGGCTACGAGCAGTACTTC. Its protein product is CSASGTGGYEQYF.

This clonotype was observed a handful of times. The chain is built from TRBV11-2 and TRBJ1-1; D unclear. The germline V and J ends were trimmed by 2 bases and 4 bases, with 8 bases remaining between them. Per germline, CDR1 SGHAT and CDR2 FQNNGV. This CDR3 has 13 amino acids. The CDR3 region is CASSLYSATEAFF. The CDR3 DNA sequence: TGTGCCAGCAGCTTATACAGCGCCACTGAAGCTTTCTTT.

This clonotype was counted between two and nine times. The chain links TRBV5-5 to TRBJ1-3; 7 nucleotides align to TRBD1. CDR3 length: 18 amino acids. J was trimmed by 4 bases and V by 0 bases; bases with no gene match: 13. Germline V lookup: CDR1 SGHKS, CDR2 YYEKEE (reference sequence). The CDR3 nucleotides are TGTGCCAGCAGCTTGGCCCGGACAGGCGATTACGCCGGAAACACCATATATTTT. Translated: CASSLARTGDYAGNTIYF.

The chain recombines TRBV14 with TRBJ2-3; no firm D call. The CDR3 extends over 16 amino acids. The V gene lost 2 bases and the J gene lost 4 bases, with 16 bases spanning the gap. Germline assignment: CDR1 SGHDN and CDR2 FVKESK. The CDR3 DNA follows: TGTGCCAGCAGCCAACCCCCAGGACCTGACGCAGATACGCAGTATTTT. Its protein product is CASSQPPGPDADTQYF.

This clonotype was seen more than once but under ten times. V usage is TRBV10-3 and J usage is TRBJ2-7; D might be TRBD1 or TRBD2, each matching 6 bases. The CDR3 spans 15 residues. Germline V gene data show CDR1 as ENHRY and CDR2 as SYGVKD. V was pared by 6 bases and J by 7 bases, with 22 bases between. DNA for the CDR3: TGTGCCATCAGCGCCGGGGGCAGGGGCGCCGAGGAGCAGTACTTC. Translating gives CAISAGGRGAEEQYF.